This T cell receptor beta chain came from a study of cytomegalovirus exposure and HLA in healthy donors. The V gene lost 0 bases and the J gene lost 2 bases, with 12 bases spanning the gap. CDR3 length equals 16 residues. From germline, CDR1 is SGHTS and CDR2 YDEGEE. PCR employed 60 Vbeta and 13 Jbeta primers. The assay was immunoSEQ multiplex PCR, and TCRdb's table has in-frame clones only and misses some. With under 200,000 clones in the sample, the ten largest clones hold approximately 6.9%. The receptor's source is a man aged 25-45 years in good health and CMV-seronegative. This chain joins TRBV5-8 and TRBJ1-5; D remains unclear. Sequencing was performed on PBMCs. CDR3 nucleotide sequence: TGTGCCAGCAGCTTGGCAGGAACGTTGGGCAATCAGCCCCAGCATTTT. Residues: CASSLAGTLGNQPQHF.